The source of this T cell receptor beta chain is a study of T cell responses to AZD1222 COVID-19 vaccine. Study observations and caveats: It was only a handful of AZD1222 recipients who were seropositive at baseline.

Of note for this clone: Its antigen is unknown.

Second-dose schedules of about 4 or about 12 weeks were combined. The germline V gene encodes CDR1 SGHTA and CDR2 FQGTGA. V gave up 5 bases and J gave up 5 bases; unmatched junction bases: 5. The CDR3 runs to 13 residues. Assay used: immunoSEQ multiplex PCR; TCRdb lists only in-frame clones, some missing. Seen here are 90,000 to 150,000 clones, approximately 86% observed once, and the top ten hold roughly 2.7%. The V call is TRBV7-3, the J call TRBJ2-5; 7 positions agree with TRBD1. The starting material was peripheral blood, obtained 28 days after the second AZD1222 dose. This TCR was sampled from an adult who received the AZD1222 COVID-19 vaccine. The CDR3 loop reads CASSLDRMETQYF. In DNA form, the CDR3 reads TGTGCCAGCAGCCTGGACAGGATGGAGACCCAGTACTTC. The complete variable domain, with remaining parts taken from reference TRBV7-3 and TRBJ2-5, reads GAGVSQTPSNKVTEKGKYVELRCDPISGHTALYWYRQSLGQGPEFLIYFQGTGAADDSGLPNDRFFAVRPEGSVSTLKIQRTERGDSAVYLCASSLDRMETQYFGPGTRLLVL.